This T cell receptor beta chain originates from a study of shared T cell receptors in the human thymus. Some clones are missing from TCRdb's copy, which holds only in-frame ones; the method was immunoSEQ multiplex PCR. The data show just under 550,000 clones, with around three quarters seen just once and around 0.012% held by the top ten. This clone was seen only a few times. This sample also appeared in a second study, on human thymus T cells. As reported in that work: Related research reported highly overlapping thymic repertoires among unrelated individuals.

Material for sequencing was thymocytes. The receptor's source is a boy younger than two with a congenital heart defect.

The CDR3 region has the DNA TGTGCCAGCAGCCCTTCAGCGGGGAAAGGCCACTACGAGCAGTACTTC. Its protein product is CASSPSAGKGHYEQYF. The chain combines TRBV7-9 with TRBJ2-7, with TRBD2 matching 7 bases. Germline CDR1 is SEHNR and CDR2 is FQNEAQ (reference sequence). This CDR3 contains 16 residues. Trimming cost V 5 bases and J 3 bases; bases outside gene matches: 13.